The T cell receptor (beta chain) described here comes from a study of Ad26.COV2.S vaccination and SARS-CoV-2 variants. For the study at large: A COV1001 Ad26.COV2.S trial-arm participant provided the sample. Once, or twice with 56 days between doses, Ad26.COV2.S was given intramuscularly.

General observations from the study: Among vaccine recipients, spike-specific TCR breadth exceeded that of placebo recipients.

Germline V gene data show CDR1 as MNHEY and CDR2 as SVGAGI. The germline V and J ends were trimmed by 5 bases and 6 bases, with 13 bases remaining between them. This CDR3 has 13 amino acids. Here immunoSEQ multiplex PCR was the method, and the copy in TCRdb shows in-frame clones only, minus some. The profile shows hundreds of thousands of clones, 70% to 90% of them singletons. Treatment denoted: 19 received Ad26.COV2.S at low or high dose, single or two shots; roughly five received placebo; per-sample allocation not given. After the first vaccine or placebo injection, samples were drawn on day 63. In the vaccine, an Ad26 vector expressed the SARS-CoV-2 spike of the Wuhan strain. About this clone itself: The antigen remains unidentified.

The material sequenced was peripheral blood, taken in a trial of Ad26.COV2.S vaccine versus placebo. The clonotype originates from a person aged 18-60 years who received the Ad26.COV2.S COVID-19 vaccine or a placebo. J is TRBJ1-2 and V is TRBV6-5; a weak D match, TRBD1 (6 bases). The CDR3 DNA reads TGTGCCAGCAGTCCAACAGGGACCAATGGCTACACCTTC. Translated: CASSPTGTNGYTF.